The 22 T cell receptor beta chains in this list originate from one sample, sequenced in a study of T cells after yellow fever vaccination. MiXCR was run by TCRdb on the 5' RACE reads, yielding one entry per CDR3 protein. The table has 300,000 or so distinct CDR3 sequences, 10% to 15% seen once. Sample: CD4+ T cells sorted from PBMCs, taken 45 days after the yellow fever booster vaccination. All receptors derive from a man younger than 40 who received the YFV17D yellow fever vaccine.

Details on this clonotype: A junction end diverges from the germline sequence, so it may reflect a read error. The chain has TRBV29-1 and TRBJ2-1; a possible D gene is TRBD2 (5 bases). This CDR3 contains 13 residues. Germline-derived CDR1 and CDR2 are SQVTM and ANQGSEA. For the CDR3, the DNA is TGCAGCGTGGAAGGACTTCTTTACAATGAGCAGTTCTTC. This gives the protein CSVEGLLYNEQFF.

The chain links TRBV7-2 to TRBJ2-1, with 9 nucleotides matching TRBD2. The germline V gene has CDR1 SGHTA and CDR2 FQGNSA. This CDR3 spans 16 amino acids. V was clipped by 4 bases and J by 7 bases; unmatched bases: 11. The CDR3 DNA is TGTGCCAGCAGCTCCCGTGGACTAGCGAGAGGGAATGAGCAGTTCTTC. It codes for CASSSRGLARGNEQFF. The full variable domain, in which reference TRBV7-2 and TRBJ2-1 provide the parts outside the CDR3, is GAGVSQSPSNKVTEKGKDVELRCDPISGHTALYWYRQSLGQGLEFLIYFQGNSAPDKSGLPSDRFSAERTGGSVSTLTIQRTQQEDSAVYLCASSSRGLARGNEQFFGPGTRLTVL.

The genes are TRBV20-1 and TRBJ2-5; a possible D gene is TRBD2 (6 bases). Trimming removed 0 bases from V and 4 bases from J, with 15 bases in between. The CDR3 loop spans 15 amino acids. Germline V CDR1 and CDR2: DFQATT, SNEGSKA (reference sequence). This chain's CDR3 is CSARDQLARVETQYF. The CDR3 bases are TGCAGTGCTAGAGACCAACTAGCTAGGGTAGAGACCCAGTACTTC.

This clonotype showed up many times. This chain connects TRBV20-1 to TRBJ2-1; D not certain. CDR3 size: 12 residues. In germline, CDR1 is DFQATT, CDR2 SNEGSKA (reference sequence). V shed 1 base and J shed 6 bases, with 7 bases lying between them. The chain's CDR3 is CSARASLNEQFF. CDR3 bases: TGCAGTGCTAGAGCTTCCCTCAATGAGCAGTTCTTC.

This clonotype was observed a few times. The chain employs TRBV28 and TRBJ2-5; TRBD2 might be the D (5 bases). From germline, CDR1 is MDHEN and CDR2 SYDVKM. Between the trimmed V and J ends, which lost 6 bases and 7 bases, there was a span of 24 bases. CDR3 length: 16 amino acids. CDR3 DNA: TGTGCCAGCAGACCCGCAAGTCGGTTTAGCGTCGGGACCCAGTACTTC. This encodes CASRPASRFSVGTQYF.

The chain carries TRBV5-6 and TRBJ1-1; D not resolved. The CDR3 loop spans 13 amino acids. V was shortened by 0 bases and J by 6 bases, with 9 bases between the two germline ends. From germline, CDR1 is SGHDT and CDR2 YYEEEE. CDR3 DNA: TGTGCCAGCAGCTTGGCAGATCGCGCTGAAGCTTTCTTT. Translation: CASSLADRAEAFF.

The chain joins TRBV6-6 to TRBJ2-7, with D uncertain. Looked up from germline, CDR1 is MNHNY and CDR2 is SVGAGI (reference sequence). CDR3 length equals 13 residues. Trimming left V 9 bases short and J 6 bases short, with 18 bases between. The CDR3: CASLKGLATEQYF. CDR3 DNA sequence: TGTGCCAGTCTCAAGGGCCTGGCTACCGAGCAGTACTTC.

In this sample, this clonotype turned up many times. This sequence joins TRBV12-3 or TRBV12-4 and TRBJ1-1; no reliable D call. This CDR3 region has 14 residues. Trimming took 3 bases from V and 1 from J, leaving 9 bases between them. The CDR3 region is CASSFRAGNTEAFF. The CDR3 DNA reads as TGTGCCAGCAGTTTCCGGGCCGGGAACACTGAAGCTTTCTTT.

This clonotype was observed a handful of times. This sequence joins TRBV5-1 and TRBJ2-1; TRBD2 matches at 7 bases. Germline CDR1 SGHRS, CDR2 YFSETQ. Trimming cost V 4 bases and J 7 bases; bases outside gene matches: 11. The CDR3 length is 15 residues. CDR3 in DNA: TGCGCCAGCAGCCCTGAAAGCGGGAAGCGTAATGAGCAGTTCTTC. Protein: CASSPESGKRNEQFF.

The chain employs TRBV20-1 and TRBJ2-3; D not certain. Germline V CDR1 and CDR2: DFQATT, SNEGSKA (reference sequence). This CDR3 has 12 amino acids. As DNA, the CDR3 is TGCAGCCTCATTGGGCTCACAGATACGCAGTATTTT. Its translation is CSLIGLTDTQYF.

This clonotype has just a few counts. V is TRBV4-2 and J is TRBJ1-2; D gene uncertain. The germline gives CDR1 LGHNA, CDR2 YNFKEQ. V dropped 0 bases and J dropped 5 bases, with 10 bases sitting between them. CDR3 size: 14 residues. The DNA for the CDR3 is TGTGCCAGCAGCCAAGACTTCAGTACGTATGGCTACACCTTC. This sequence encodes CASSQDFSTYGYTF.

The chain has TRBV6-5 and TRBJ2-1, with 8 bases identical to TRBD2. Germline V gene sequence: CDR1 MNHEY, CDR2 SVGAGI. This CDR3 is 18 amino acids long. V shed 2 bases and J 9 bases; nucleotides not matched to a gene: 18. The CDR3 DNA reads TGTGCCAGCAGTTACAGTCATCCCGGGACTAGGACCGGCAGTGAGCAGTTCTTC. It yields the protein CASSYSHPGTRTGSEQFF.

This clonotype was seen a handful of times. J is TRBJ2-7 and V is TRBV28; possible D gene TRBD1, 5 bases. The CDR3 length is 14 residues. V lost 2 bases to trimming and J lost 2 bases, with 10 bases between them. CDR1 MDHEN and CDR2 SYDVKM come from the germline V gene. CDR3: CASSLMKGTYEQYF. CDR3 bases: TGTGCCAGCAGTTTAATGAAGGGGACCTACGAGCAGTACTTC.

This clonotype was seen many times. V gene TRBV10-3 combines with J gene TRBJ1-4; maybe TRBD1 (5 bases). Germline V gene sequence: CDR1 ENHRY, CDR2 SYGVKD. This CDR3 spans 14 amino acids. Deletions cut 6 bases from V and 0 bases from J, with 8 bases between. As DNA, the CDR3 is TGTGCCATCAGAGGGACGGCAACTAATGAAAAACTGTTTTTT. This codes for CAIRGTATNEKLFF.

The CDR3 sequence: CASSSKTRAYEQYF. The DNA for the CDR3 is TGTGCCAGCAGCTCGAAGACAAGGGCCTACGAGCAGTACTTC. This chain uses TRBV7-8 with TRBJ2-7; D is unresolved. Trimming pared 4 bases from V and 2 bases from J, leaving 12 bases between. This CDR3 is 14 amino acids long. Germline V gives CDR1 SGHVS, CDR2 FQNEAQ. The full variable domain, rest sourced from reference TRBV7-8 and TRBJ2-7, is GAGVSQSPRYKVAKRGQDVALRCDPISGHVSLFWYQQALGQGPEFLTYFQNEAQLDKSGLPSDRFFAERPEGSVSTLKIQRTQQEDSAVYLCASSSKTRAYEQYFGPGTRLTVT.

This clonotype was recorded a few times. V is TRBV24-1 and J is TRBJ2-1; 12 bases are shared with TRBD1. The J segment lost 13 bases and the V segment lost 4 bases, leaving 16 bases of the junction unmatched. The germline CDR1 and CDR2 sequences are KGHDR and SFDVKD. The CDR3 consists of 17 residues. CDR3 DNA: TGTGCCACCAGTGACGCCCCGGGACAGGGGGCGAAATGGGGTCAGTTCTTC. It translates to CATSDAPGQGAKWGQFF.

V is TRBV11-1 and J is TRBJ2-2; 14 bases are a match to TRBD2. Looked up from germline, CDR1 is SGHAT and CDR2 is FQDESV (reference sequence). The CDR3 totals 20 residues. V lost 6 bases to trimming and J lost 3 bases; unmatched junction nucleotides: 15. The CDR3 DNA reads as TGTGCCAGCAGGATAACTCCGGGACTAGCGGGAGAGGAGGACACCGGGGAGCTGTTTTTT. This encodes CASRITPGLAGEEDTGELFF.

This rearrangement joins TRBV6-5 to TRBJ2-4; D possibly corresponds to TRBD1 (7 bases). In germline, CDR1 is MNHEY, CDR2 SVGAGI. V lost 2 bases and J lost 7, with 9 bases in between. CDR3 length: 13 residues. CDR3 region: CASSYQGGNIQYF. In DNA form, the CDR3 reads TGTGCCAGCAGTTACCAGGGGGGTAACATTCAGTACTTC.

Of note for this clonotype: A junction end diverges from the germline sequence, so it may reflect a read error. V and J are TRBV5-1 and TRBJ2-3; D might be TRBD1 (6 bases). This CDR3 has 16 amino acids. Germline V lookup: CDR1 SGHRS, CDR2 YFSETQ. CDR3 DNA sequence: TGCGCCAGCAGCTTGGAGGCTCCTGGGGGCACGGATACGCAGTATTTT. It is translated as CASSLEAPGGTDTQYF. The full variable domain, its missing parts supplied by reference TRBV5-1 and TRBJ2-3, is KAGVTQTPRYLIKTRGQQVTLSCSPISGHRSVSWYQQTPGQGLQFLFEYFSETQRNKGNFPGRFSGRQFSNSRSEMNVSTLELGDSALYLCASSLEAPGGTDTQYFGPGTRLTVL.

Remarks on this clonotype: One end of the junction varies from germline; a read error may be responsible. This sequence joins TRBV12-3 or TRBV12-4 and TRBJ1-3, with 7 bases matching TRBD1. The CDR3 loop spans 15 amino acids. The CDR3 sequence is CARSSGGFSGNTIYF. The CDR3 DNA is TGTGCCAGAAGTTCAGGGGGTTTTTCTGGAAACACCATATATTTT.

This chain connects TRBV30 to TRBJ2-3, with 7 positions matching TRBD2. The CDR3 runs 15 residues. Germline values: CDR1 GTSNPN, CDR2 SVGIG (reference sequence). With 0 bases clipped from V and 2 bases from J, the junction kept 5 bases outside the gene matches. The CDR3 loop reads CAWSVLAGVTDTQYF. In DNA form, the CDR3 reads TGTGCCTGGAGTGTCTTGGCGGGAGTCACAGATACGCAGTATTTT.

In this sample, this clonotype turned up a few times. This chain links TRBV7-8 with TRBJ1-3; D call uncertain. This CDR3 has 14 amino acids. CDR1 SGHVS and CDR2 FQNEAQ come from the germline V gene. V was trimmed by 4 bases and J by 3 bases, leaving 10 bases between them. The CDR3 DNA follows: TGTGCCAGCAGCTCCGATTCGGTTGGAAACACCATATATTTT. This codes for CASSSDSVGNTIYF. The full variable domain, completed using reference TRBV7-8 and TRBJ1-3, is GAGVSQSPRYKVAKRGQDVALRCDPISGHVSLFWYQQALGQGPEFLTYFQNEAQLDKSGLPSDRFFAERPEGSVSTLKIQRTQQEDSAVYLCASSSDSVGNTIYFGEGSWLTVV.